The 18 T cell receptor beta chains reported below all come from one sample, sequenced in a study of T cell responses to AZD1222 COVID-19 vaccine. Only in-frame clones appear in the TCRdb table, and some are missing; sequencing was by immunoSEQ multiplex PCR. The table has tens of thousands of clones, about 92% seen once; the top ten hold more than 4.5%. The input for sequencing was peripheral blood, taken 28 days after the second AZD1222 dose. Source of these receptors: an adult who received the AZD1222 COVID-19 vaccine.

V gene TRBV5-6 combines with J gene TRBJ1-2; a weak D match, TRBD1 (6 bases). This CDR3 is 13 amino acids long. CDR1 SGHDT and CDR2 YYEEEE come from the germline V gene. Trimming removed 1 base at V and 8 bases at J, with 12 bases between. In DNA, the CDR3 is TGTGCCAGCAGCTTGACAGGGTCTGGGGGCTACACCTTC. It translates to CASSLTGSGGYTF.

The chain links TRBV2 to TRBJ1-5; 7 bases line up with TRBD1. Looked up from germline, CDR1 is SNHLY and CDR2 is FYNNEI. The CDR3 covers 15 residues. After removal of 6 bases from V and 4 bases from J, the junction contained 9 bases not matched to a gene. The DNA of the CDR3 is TGTGCCAGCAGAGCTACCGGGACAGAGAATCAGCCCCAGCATTTT. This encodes CASRATGTENQPQHF.

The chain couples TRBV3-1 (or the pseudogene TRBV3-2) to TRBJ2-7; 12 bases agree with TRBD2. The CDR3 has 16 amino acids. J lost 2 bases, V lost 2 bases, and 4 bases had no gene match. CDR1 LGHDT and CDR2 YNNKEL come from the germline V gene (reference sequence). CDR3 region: CASSQPRLAGAYEQYF. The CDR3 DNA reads TGTGCCAGCAGCCAACCACGACTAGCGGGAGCCTACGAGCAGTACTTC.

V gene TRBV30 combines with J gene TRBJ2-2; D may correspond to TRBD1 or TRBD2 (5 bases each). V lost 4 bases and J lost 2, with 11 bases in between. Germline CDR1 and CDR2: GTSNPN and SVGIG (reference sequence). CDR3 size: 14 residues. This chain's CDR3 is CAWKGTGNTGELFF. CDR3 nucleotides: TGTGCCTGGAAGGGGACCGGCAACACCGGGGAGCTGTTTTTT.

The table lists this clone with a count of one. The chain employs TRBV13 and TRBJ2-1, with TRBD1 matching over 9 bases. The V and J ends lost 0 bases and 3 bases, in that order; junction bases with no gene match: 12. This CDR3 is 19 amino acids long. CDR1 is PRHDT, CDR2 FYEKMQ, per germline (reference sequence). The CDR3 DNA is TGTGCCAGCAGCTTAGGAGACCGCTGGACAGGGGCTTACTACAATGAGCAGTTCTTC. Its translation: CASSLGDRWTGAYYNEQFF. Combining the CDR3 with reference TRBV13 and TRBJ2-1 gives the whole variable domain AAGVIQSPRHLIKEKRETATLKCYPIPRHDTVYWYQQGPGQDPQFLISFYEKMQSDKGSIPDRFSAQQFSDYHSELNMSSLELGDSALYFCASSLGDRWTGAYYNEQFFGPGTRLTVL.

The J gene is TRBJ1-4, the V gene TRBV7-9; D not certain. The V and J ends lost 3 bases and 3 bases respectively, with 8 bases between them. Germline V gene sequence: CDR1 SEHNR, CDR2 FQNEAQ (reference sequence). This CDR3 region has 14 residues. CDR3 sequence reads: CASSFEGPNEKLFF. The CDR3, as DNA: TGTGCCAGCAGCTTCGAGGGCCCTAATGAAAAACTGTTTTTT.

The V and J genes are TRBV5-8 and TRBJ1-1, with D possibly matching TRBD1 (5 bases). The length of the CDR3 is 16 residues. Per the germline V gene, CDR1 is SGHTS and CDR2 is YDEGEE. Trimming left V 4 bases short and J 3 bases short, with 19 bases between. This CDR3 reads CASSRVGRAGYTEAFF. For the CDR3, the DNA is TGTGCCAGCAGCCGGGTAGGGCGGGCAGGGTACACTGAAGCTTTCTTT.

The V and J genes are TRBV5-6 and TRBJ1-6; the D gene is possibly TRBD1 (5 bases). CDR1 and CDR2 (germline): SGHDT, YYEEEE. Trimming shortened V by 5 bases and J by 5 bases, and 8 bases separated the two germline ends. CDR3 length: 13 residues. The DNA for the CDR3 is TGTGCCAGCAGTTCGGGGGATAATTCACCCCTCCACTTT. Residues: CASSSGDNSPLHF. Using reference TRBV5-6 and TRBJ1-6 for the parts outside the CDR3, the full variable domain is DAGVTQSPTHLIKTRGQQVTLRCSPKSGHDTVSWYQQALGQGPQFIFQYYEEEERQRGNFPDRFSGHQFPNYSSELNVNALLLGDSALYLCASSSGDNSPLHFGNGTRLTVT.

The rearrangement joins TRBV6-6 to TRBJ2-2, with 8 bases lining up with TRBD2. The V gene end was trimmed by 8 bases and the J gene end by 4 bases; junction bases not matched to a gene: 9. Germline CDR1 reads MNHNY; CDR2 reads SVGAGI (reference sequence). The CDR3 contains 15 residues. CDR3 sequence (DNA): TGTGCCAGCGGCTCTAGCGGGTACTTCACCGGGGAGCTGTTTTTT. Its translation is CASGSSGYFTGELFF.

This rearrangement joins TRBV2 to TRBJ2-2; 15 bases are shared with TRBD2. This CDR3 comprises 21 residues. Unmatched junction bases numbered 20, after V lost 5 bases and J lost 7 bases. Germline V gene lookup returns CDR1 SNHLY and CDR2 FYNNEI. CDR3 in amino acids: CASSLDGPSGLAGGYNGELFF. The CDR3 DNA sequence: TGTGCCAGCAGTCTGGACGGCCCCTCCGGACTAGCGGGAGGGTATAACGGGGAGCTGTTTTTT.

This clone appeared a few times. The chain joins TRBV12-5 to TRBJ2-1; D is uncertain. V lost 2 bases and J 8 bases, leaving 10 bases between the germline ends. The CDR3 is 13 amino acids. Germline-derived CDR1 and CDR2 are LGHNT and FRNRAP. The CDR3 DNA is TGTGCTAGTGGTTTGTTCTCGCTACATGAGCAGTTCTTC. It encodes CASGLFSLHEQFF.

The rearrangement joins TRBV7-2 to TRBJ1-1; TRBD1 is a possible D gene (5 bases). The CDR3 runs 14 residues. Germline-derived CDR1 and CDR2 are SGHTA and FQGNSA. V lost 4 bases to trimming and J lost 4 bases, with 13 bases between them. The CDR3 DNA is TGTGCCAGCAGCTGGGGACTAACTGTCACTGAAGCTTTCTTT. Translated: CASSWGLTVTEAFF.

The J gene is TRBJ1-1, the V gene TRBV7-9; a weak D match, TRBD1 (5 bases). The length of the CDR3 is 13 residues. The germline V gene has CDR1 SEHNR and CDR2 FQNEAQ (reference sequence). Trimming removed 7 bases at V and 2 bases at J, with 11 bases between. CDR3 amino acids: CASNRDRNTEAFF. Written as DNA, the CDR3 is TGTGCCAGCAACCGCGACAGAAACACTGAAGCTTTCTTT.

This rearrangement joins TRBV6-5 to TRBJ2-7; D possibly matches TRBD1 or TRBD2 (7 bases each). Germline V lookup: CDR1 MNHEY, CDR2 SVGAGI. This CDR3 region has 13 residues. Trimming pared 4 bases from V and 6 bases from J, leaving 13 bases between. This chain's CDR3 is CASSFGRGGEQYF. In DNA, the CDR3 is TGTGCCAGCAGTTTCGGCAGGGGGGGCGAGCAGTACTTC.

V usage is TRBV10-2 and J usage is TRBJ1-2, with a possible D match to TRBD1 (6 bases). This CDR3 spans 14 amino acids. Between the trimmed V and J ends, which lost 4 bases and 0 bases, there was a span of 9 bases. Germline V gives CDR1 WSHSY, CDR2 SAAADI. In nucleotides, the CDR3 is TGCGCCAGCAGTGGACAGGCCACTAACTATGGCTACACCTTC. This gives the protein CASSGQATNYGYTF.

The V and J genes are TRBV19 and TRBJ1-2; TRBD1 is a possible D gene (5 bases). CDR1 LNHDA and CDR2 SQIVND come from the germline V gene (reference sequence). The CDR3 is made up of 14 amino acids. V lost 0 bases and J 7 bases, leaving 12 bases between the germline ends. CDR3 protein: CASSIDWSGAGYTF. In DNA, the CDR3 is TGTGCCAGTAGTATAGATTGGAGCGGGGCTGGCTACACCTTC.

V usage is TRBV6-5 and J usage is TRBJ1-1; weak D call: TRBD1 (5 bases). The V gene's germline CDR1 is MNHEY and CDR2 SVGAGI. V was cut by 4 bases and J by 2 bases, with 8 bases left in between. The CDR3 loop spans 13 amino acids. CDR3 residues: CASSFRGNTEAFF. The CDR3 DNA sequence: TGTGCCAGCAGTTTCCGGGGCAACACTGAAGCTTTCTTT.

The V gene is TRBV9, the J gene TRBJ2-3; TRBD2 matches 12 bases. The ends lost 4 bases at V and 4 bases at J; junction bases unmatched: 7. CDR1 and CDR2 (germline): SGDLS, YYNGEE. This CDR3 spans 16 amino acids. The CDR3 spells CASSTTSGRVADTQYF. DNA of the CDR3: TGTGCCAGCAGCACGACTAGCGGGAGAGTTGCAGATACGCAGTATTTT.